The 29 T cell receptor beta chains below were found in one sample sequenced in a study of radiotherapy plus CTLA-4 blockade in lung cancer. Sequencing used immunoSEQ multiplex PCR; TCRdb keeps in-frame clones, though not all of them. The table records 90,000 to 100,000 clones, around 84% of them present only once. The sample consisted of peripheral blood, taken from a patient treated with radiotherapy plus ipilimumab. Every receptor here comes from a human donor with non-small cell lung cancer that progressed on radiotherapy plus ipilimumab.

The DNA for the CDR3 is TGTGCCAGCAGCCCTCAGCGGGAGTTTATGACAGATACGCAGTATTTT. This sequence encodes CASSPQREFMTDTQYF. This chain connects TRBV7-8 to TRBJ2-3; 8 bases line up with TRBD2. CDR3 length equals 16 residues. Germline V lookup: CDR1 SGHVS, CDR2 FQNEAQ. V lost 5 bases and J lost 3; bases outside the gene matches: 10.

The rearrangement uses TRBV4-1 and TRBJ1-4; possibly TRBD1 for D (5 bases). V was cut by 4 bases and J by 0 bases, with 12 bases left in between. This CDR3 is 16 amino acids long. Germline assignment: CDR1 MGHRA and CDR2 YSYEKL. Here the CDR3 DNA reads TGCGCCAGCAGCCCGTTCCCGACAGCAACTAATGAAAAACTGTTTTTT. Translation gives CASSPFPTATNEKLFF.

The chain joins TRBV5-4 to TRBJ2-3; maybe TRBD2 (6 bases). V was trimmed by 1 base and J by 2 bases, leaving 17 bases between them. CDR1 is SGHNT, CDR2 YYREEE, per germline (reference sequence). This CDR3 has 17 amino acids. The CDR3 region is CASSLPTRPHLTDTQYF. The CDR3 nucleotides are TGTGCCAGCAGCTTGCCGACTAGACCGCACCTCACAGATACGCAGTATTTT.

CDR3 region: CASSLMGRQGSSSGYTF. DNA for the CDR3: TGTGCCAGCAGCTTAATGGGGAGACAGGGCTCATCGAGCGGCTACACCTTC. V is TRBV7-3 and J is TRBJ1-2; 7 nucleotides match TRBD1. The J segment lost 8 bases and the V segment lost 1 base, leaving 16 bases of the junction unmatched. The CDR3 loop spans 17 amino acids. Germline V gene data show CDR1 as SGHTA and CDR2 as FQGTGA.

J is TRBJ1-5 and V is TRBV6-6; TRBD1 might be the D (6 bases). CDR1 and CDR2 (germline): MNHNY, SVGAGI (reference sequence). The ends were cut back, 6 bases at V and 6 bases at J, with 15 bases in the middle. The CDR3 totals 14 residues. This chain's CDR3 is CASRAGARTQPQHF. In DNA form, the CDR3 reads TGTGCCAGCAGGGCAGGGGCGCGGACTCAGCCCCAGCATTTT.

This rearrangement joins TRBV28 to TRBJ1-1, with a possible D match to TRBD1 (5 bases). This CDR3 comprises 13 residues. Trimming took off 5 bases at V and 5 bases at J, with 12 bases between the two ends. Germline V gene sequence: CDR1 MDHEN, CDR2 SYDVKM. The CDR3 sequence is CASSTWGRTEAFF. The CDR3 DNA sequence: TGTGCCAGCAGTACCTGGGGGAGGACTGAAGCTTTCTTT.

The gene calls are TRBV5-1 and TRBJ2-5, with D maybe TRBD1 (5 bases). The length of the CDR3 is 15 residues. Deletions cut 5 bases from V and 4 bases from J, with 18 bases between. Germline loops: CDR1 SGHRS, CDR2 YFSETQ. The CDR3 sequence: CASRYQTVTGETQYF. The CDR3 DNA reads TGCGCCAGCAGATACCAGACAGTAACGGGAGAGACCCAGTACTTC.

V gene TRBV28 combines with J gene TRBJ2-7; D perhaps matches TRBD1 (6 bases). The germline CDR1 and CDR2 sequences are MDHEN and SYDVKM. This CDR3 has 14 residues. The V gene lost 7 bases and the J gene lost 4 bases, with 17 bases spanning the gap. CDR3 protein: CASNEQGLLYEQYF. The CDR3 region has the DNA TGTGCCAGCAACGAACAGGGTCTGCTATACGAGCAGTACTTC.

This clone has a handful of counts. The gene calls are TRBV4-1 and TRBJ2-2; D may be TRBD2 (6 bases). Trimming pared 4 bases from V and 1 base from J, leaving 13 bases between. Germline V CDR1 and CDR2: MGHRA, YSYEKL. The CDR3 has 16 residues. The CDR3: CASSPSGGKNTGELFF. In nucleotides, the CDR3 is TGCGCCAGCAGCCCCTCAGGCGGGAAGAACACCGGGGAGCTGTTTTTT.

The chain couples TRBV7-3 to TRBJ2-3, with a weak D call TRBD2 (6 bases). Trimming removed 9 bases from V and 6 bases from J, with 19 bases in between. Germline V lookup: CDR1 SGHTA, CDR2 FQGTGA. The length of the CDR3 is 14 residues. The CDR3 DNA reads TGTGCCAGTAGACTAGATCCTCAGGACGATACGCAGTATTTT. This translates into CASRLDPQDDTQYF.

This rearrangement joins TRBV6-6 to TRBJ2-7; tentatively, D is TRBD2 (6 bases). Per the germline V gene, CDR1 is MNHNY and CDR2 is SVGAGI (reference sequence). Trimming removed 5 bases at V and 0 bases at J, with 11 bases between. The length of the CDR3 is 14 residues. The CDR3 DNA reads as TGTGCCAGCAGTGACCACGGGGGCTCCTACGAGCAGTACGTC. It specifies CASSDHGGSYEQYV.

The rearrangement links TRBV28 to TRBJ1-3; D ambiguous. The CDR3 totals 15 residues. Germline CDR1 and CDR2: MDHEN and SYDVKM. Trimming stripped 8 bases from V and 2 bases from J, with 16 bases between. The CDR3 bases are TGTGCCAGCTCCTCCCCCGGCGCGACTGGAAACACCATATATTTT. It translates to CASSSPGATGNTIYF.

This rearrangement joins TRBV7-9 to TRBJ1-1; no clear D gene. Germline CDR1 and CDR2: SEHNR and FQNEAQ (reference sequence). CDR3 length: 13 residues. V gave up 2 bases and J gave up 0 bases, with 4 bases separating them. The CDR3 loop is CASSLQLNTEAFF. The CDR3 nucleotides are TGTGCCAGCAGCTTACAACTGAACACTGAAGCTTTCTTT. Filled out from reference TRBV7-9 and TRBJ1-1, the complete variable domain reads DTGVSQNPRHKITKRGQNVTFRCDPISEHNRLYWYRQTLGQGPEFLTYFQNEAQLEKSRLLSDRFSAERPKGSFSTLEIQRTEQGDSAMYLCASSLQLNTEAFFGQGTRLTVV.

The V gene is TRBV4-1, the J gene TRBJ2-2; D ambiguous. Germline assignment: CDR1 MGHRA and CDR2 YSYEKL. Trimming cost V 4 bases and J 1 base, with 7 bases left between them. The CDR3 consists of 14 residues. CDR3 nucleotides: TGCGCCAGCAGCCCAAGTGGGAACACCGGGGAGCTGTTTTTT. Translation gives CASSPSGNTGELFF.

The chain carries TRBV7-9 and TRBJ1-4; TRBD1 matches at 8 bases. The germline V gene has CDR1 SEHNR and CDR2 FQNEAQ (reference sequence). V lost 0 bases to trimming and J lost 8 bases; unmatched junction nucleotides: 2. The CDR3 is 14 residues long. CDR3 region: CASSLAGDREKLFF. DNA for the CDR3: TGTGCCAGCAGCTTAGCGGGGGACAGGGAAAAACTGTTTTTT.

The rearrangement links TRBV9 to TRBJ2-1; 10 positions agree with TRBD2. This CDR3 has 15 residues. Germline trimming cut 0 bases from V and 9 bases from J; bases unmatched to any gene: 6. Looked up from germline, CDR1 is SGDLS and CDR2 is YYNGEE. The CDR3: CASSVVTSGLGEQFF. The CDR3 nucleotides are TGTGCCAGCAGCGTAGTGACTAGCGGGTTAGGTGAGCAGTTCTTC.

J is TRBJ1-4 and V is TRBV7-8, with TRBD1 as a possible D gene (6 bases). The CDR3 covers 15 residues. The germline gives CDR1 SGHVS, CDR2 FQNEAQ. V gave up 1 base and J gave up 5 bases, with 11 bases separating them. CDR3 loop: CASSLEDRPNEKLFF. DNA of the CDR3: TGTGCCAGCAGCTTAGAAGACAGGCCCAATGAAAAACTGTTTTTT.

The chain joins TRBV6-5 to TRBJ2-7; D remains unclear. Deletions cut 8 bases from V and 0 bases from J, with 8 bases between. This CDR3 has 12 residues. Germline V CDR1 and CDR2: MNHEY, SVGAGI. The CDR3 nucleotides are TGTGCCAGCGAGGCCTCCTCCTACGAGCAGTACTTC. Its translation: CASEASSYEQYF.

This clone has a handful of counts. CDR3 amino acids: CASSDGPSYEQYV. The CDR3 nucleotides are TGTGCCAGCTCAGACGGACCGTCTTACGAGCAGTACGTC. The J gene is TRBJ2-7, the V gene TRBV18; D remains ambiguous. The V and J ends lost 5 bases and 4 bases respectively, with 12 bases between them. The CDR3 runs to 13 residues. Per germline, CDR1 KGHSH and CDR2 LQKENI.

This chain links TRBV4-1 with TRBJ1-4; D gene uncertain. Germline values: CDR1 MGHRA, CDR2 YSYEKL. The length of the CDR3 is 14 residues. Trimming cost V 2 bases and J 10 bases, with 14 bases left between them. The CDR3 sequence is CASSQSGLVGKLFF. Here the CDR3 DNA reads TGCGCCAGCAGCCAATCGGGCCTCGTCGGAAAACTGTTTTTT.

The table lists this clone with a count of one. The chain has TRBV4-1 and TRBJ1-1, with TRBD1 matching 8 bases. Unmatched junction bases numbered 19, after V lost 4 bases and J lost 0 bases. Germline V gives CDR1 MGHRA, CDR2 YSYEKL. This CDR3 comprises 20 residues. In DNA, the CDR3 is TGCGCCAGCAGCCTTACGAATCCTAGTGCAGGGGGCAGGATGAACACTGAAGCTTTCTTT. As protein: CASSLTNPSAGGRMNTEAFF.

The chain uses TRBV12-5 and TRBJ1-5, with unresolved D. The CDR3 runs 15 residues. Germline V gives CDR1 LGHNT, CDR2 FRNRAP. V shed 1 base and J shed 6 bases, with 13 bases lying between them. Here the CDR3 DNA reads TGTGCTAGTGGTTTGGGACTTCCAGGAGGTCAGCCCCAGCATTTT. This sequence encodes CASGLGLPGGQPQHF.

This clone appeared a single time. This sequence joins TRBV7-9 and TRBJ2-1; weak D call: TRBD2 (5 bases). Per germline, CDR1 SEHNR and CDR2 FQNEAQ (reference sequence). The CDR3 is made up of 16 amino acids. Trimming left V 2 bases short and J 2 bases short, with 13 bases between. The CDR3 sequence: CASSLLLPSTYNEQFF. The CDR3 DNA reads as TGTGCCAGCAGCTTACTACTACCTAGCACCTACAATGAGCAGTTCTTC.

The genes are TRBV11-2 and TRBJ2-1; TRBD2 agrees at 7 bases. Looked up from germline, CDR1 is SGHAT and CDR2 is FQNNGV. V shed 5 bases and J 6 bases; nucleotides not matched to a gene: 7. The CDR3 loop spans 14 amino acids. The chain's CDR3 is CASSARLAPNEQFF. CDR3 nucleotides: TGTGCCAGCAGCGCCCGACTAGCCCCCAATGAGCAGTTCTTC. Based on the CDR3 plus reference TRBV11-2 and TRBJ2-1, the full variable domain is EAGVAQSPRYKIIEKRQSVAFWCNPISGHATLYWYQQILGQGPKLLIQFQNNGVVDDSQLPKDRFSAERLKGVDSTLKIQPAKLEDSAVYLCASSARLAPNEQFFGPGTRLTVL.

The rearrangement uses TRBV7-3 and TRBJ2-1; D remains unclear. This CDR3 is 12 amino acids long. Germline CDR1 is SGHTA and CDR2 is FQGTGA. V dropped 5 bases and J dropped 6 bases, with 8 bases sitting between them. As DNA, the CDR3 is TGTGCCAGCAGCCACCCAGGCAATGAGCAGTTCTTC. Translating it yields CASSHPGNEQFF.

The gene calls are TRBV11-3 and TRBJ2-2; D is perhaps TRBD2 (6 bases). The CDR3 runs 16 residues. In germline, CDR1 is SGHNT, CDR2 YENEEA. Between the trimmed V and J ends, which lost 5 bases and 1 base, there was a span of 14 bases. The CDR3 sequence is CASSPRLEKNTGELFF. CDR3 in DNA: TGTGCCAGCAGCCCCAGACTAGAGAAGAACACCGGGGAGCTGTTTTTT.

J is TRBJ1-2 and V is TRBV6-5, with D uncertain. V was trimmed by 0 bases and J by 4 bases, leaving 15 bases between them. Germline V gene lookup returns CDR1 MNHEY and CDR2 SVGAGI. CDR3 size: 16 residues. The CDR3 spells CASSYSVVGGSYGYTF. DNA of the CDR3: TGTGCCAGCAGTTACTCGGTAGTCGGAGGGAGCTATGGCTACACCTTC.

V usage is TRBV2 and J usage is TRBJ2-7; 7 nucleotides match TRBD1. This CDR3 is 14 amino acids long. Germline CDR1 and CDR2: SNHLY and FYNNEI. V shed 4 bases and J 2 bases; nucleotides not matched to a gene: 5. The CDR3 nucleotides read TGTGCCAGCAGTGCGCCGGGACAGACCTACGAGCAGTACGTC. Translating gives CASSAPGQTYEQYV.

V is TRBV7-2 and J is TRBJ1-1; 7 nucleotides match TRBD1. V trimming: 5 bases; J trimming: 7 bases; junction bases outside the gene matches: 10. The CDR3 is made up of 14 amino acids. In germline, CDR1 is SGHTA, CDR2 FQGNSA. DNA for the CDR3: TGTGCCAGCAGCCTCAGGGGGGGGATAGTTGAAGCTTTCTTT. Its translation: CASSLRGGIVEAFF.